Given below is one T cell receptor (beta chain) in context. TCRdb's copy holds only in-frame clones and misses some; the assay was immunoSEQ multiplex PCR. The sample shows tens of thousands of clones, approximately 84% of them seen only once. These data are taken from a study of neoadjuvant anti-PD-1 for oral cavity cancer. From germline, CDR1 is MNHEY and CDR2 SVGAGI. This CDR3 is built from 14 residues. V lost 4 bases, J lost 12 bases, and 12 bases stayed unmatched. This TCR derives from a person aged 40 to 85 with oral cavity squamous cell carcinoma. Source: PBMCs, taken before nivolumab (anti-PD-1) treatment. V gene TRBV6-5 combines with J gene TRBJ1-1; 9 bases align to TRBD1. CDR3 sequence: CASSSQLTGGESFF. The CDR3 DNA follows: TGTGCCAGCAGTTCCCAACTTACAGGGGGCGAGTCTTTCTTT.